This T cell receptor beta chain was profiled in a study of beta chain features in type 1 diabetes. Researchers reported sorting CD4+ naive, central memory, regulatory and stem cell-like memory cells via CD45RO/CCR7/CD25/CD127/CD95/CD27. This clone was found a few times. The antigen is undetermined. General observations from the study: A greater similarity of naive, central memory and Treg TCRB repertoires was seen among patients than among healthy donors. In type 1 diabetes patients, VDJ junctions had fewer insertions; deletions at these junctions were more frequent.

The authors reverse transcribed all of the isolated RNA, so sequencing captured expressed TCRB transcripts. Approximately 3.5 million reads per sample were averaged for naive, central memory and regulatory samples. The assay was immunoSEQ multiplex PCR, and TCRdb's table has in-frame clones only and misses some. The sample has more than 350,000 clones, over 9.5% seen once; the top ten hold about 0.045%. Germline V gene lookup returns CDR1 SQVTM and CDR2 ANQGSEA. The V end was cut by 7 bases, the J end by 2 bases, with 13 bases between. This CDR3 is 13 amino acids long. This clonotype originated in a woman aged 18-29 years in good health. The gene calls are TRBV29-1 and TRBJ2-3; D perhaps matches TRBD2 (5 bases). The specimen was naive CD4+ T cells from blood. CDR3 nucleotides: TGCAGCGCCGGACTTTTAACCACAGATACGCAGTATTTT. This translates into CSAGLLTTDTQYF.